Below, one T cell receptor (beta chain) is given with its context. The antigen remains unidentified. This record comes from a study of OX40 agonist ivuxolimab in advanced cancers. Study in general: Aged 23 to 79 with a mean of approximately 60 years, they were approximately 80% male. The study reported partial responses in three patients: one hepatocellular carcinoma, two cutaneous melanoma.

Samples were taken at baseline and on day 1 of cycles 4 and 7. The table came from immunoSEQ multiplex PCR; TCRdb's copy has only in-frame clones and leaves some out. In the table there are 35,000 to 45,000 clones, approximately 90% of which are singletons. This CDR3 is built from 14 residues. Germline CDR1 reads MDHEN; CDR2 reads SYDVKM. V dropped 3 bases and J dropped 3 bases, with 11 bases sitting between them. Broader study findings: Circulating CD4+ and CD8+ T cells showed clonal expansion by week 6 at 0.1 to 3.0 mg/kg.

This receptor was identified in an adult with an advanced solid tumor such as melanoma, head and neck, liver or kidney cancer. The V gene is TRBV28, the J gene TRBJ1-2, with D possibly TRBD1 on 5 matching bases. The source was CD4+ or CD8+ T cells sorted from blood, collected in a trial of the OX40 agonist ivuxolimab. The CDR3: CASSLLGADYGYTF. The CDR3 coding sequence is TGTGCCAGCAGTTTGTTAGGGGCCGACTATGGCTACACCTTC.